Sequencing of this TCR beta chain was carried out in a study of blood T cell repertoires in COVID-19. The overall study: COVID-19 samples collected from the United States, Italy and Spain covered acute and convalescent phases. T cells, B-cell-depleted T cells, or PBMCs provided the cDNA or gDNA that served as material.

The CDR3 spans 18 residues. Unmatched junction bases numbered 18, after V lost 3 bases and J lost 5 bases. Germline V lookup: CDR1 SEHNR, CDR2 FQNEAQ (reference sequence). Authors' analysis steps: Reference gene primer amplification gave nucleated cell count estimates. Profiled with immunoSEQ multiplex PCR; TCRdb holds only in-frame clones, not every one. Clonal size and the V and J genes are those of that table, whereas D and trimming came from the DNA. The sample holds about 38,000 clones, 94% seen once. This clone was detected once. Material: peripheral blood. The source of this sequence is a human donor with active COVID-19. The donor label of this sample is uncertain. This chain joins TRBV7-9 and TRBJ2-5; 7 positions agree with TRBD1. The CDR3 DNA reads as TGTGCCAGCAGCTTCGCCCTTTACAGGGGTAAGAAATCGGAGACCCAGTACTTC. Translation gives CASSFALYRGKKSETQYF. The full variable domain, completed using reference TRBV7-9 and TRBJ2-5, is DTGVSQNPRHKITKRGQNVTFRCDPISEHNRLYWYRQTLGQGPEFLTYFQNEAQLEKSRLLSDRFSAERPKGSFSTLEIQRTEQGDSAMYLCASSFALYRGKKSETQYFGPGTRLLVL.